The clone carrying this T cell receptor beta chain was picked up a small number of times. As handled by the study authors: Amplification of reference gene primers was used by the study to estimate nucleated cell counts. Only in-frame clones appear in the TCRdb table, and some are missing; sequencing was by immunoSEQ multiplex PCR. Clone size and V and J calls were adopted from that table, with D and trimming inferred from the DNA. The data contain under 500,000 clones, 80% to 90% of them singletons. Cohorts were assigned according to the clinical history that participants reported. The recovered donors of Cohort 3 showed two negative PCRs, clearance, or symptom resolution. This record comes from a study of blood T cell repertoires in COVID-19. Background on the study: Whether acute or convalescent, the COVID-19 samples came from the United States, Italy and Spain.

Germline assignment: CDR1 MNHEY and CDR2 SVGAGI. The CDR3 sequence is 16 residues long. Trimming removed 6 bases at V and 4 bases at J, with 19 bases between. What was sequenced was PBMCs or T cells enriched from blood (not recorded which). The receptor's source is a man younger than 40 who had recovered from COVID-19. V gene TRBV6-5 combines with J gene TRBJ2-1; D not certain. The CDR3 loop is CASSYSLSQTYNEQFF. As DNA, the CDR3 is TGTGCCAGCAGCTACAGTCTATCTCAAACGTACAATGAGCAGTTCTTC.